The clone carrying this T cell receptor (beta chain) appeared a few times. Following RNA extraction, reverse transcription yielded cDNA that acted as the sequencing template. Repertoires were generated with immunoSEQ multiplex PCR, while TCRdb's copy carries only in-frame clones and drops some. The sample has some 120,000 clones, roughly 57% seen once. Germline values: CDR1 SGHDT, CDR2 YYEEEE. Trimming cost V 4 bases and J 3 bases, with 17 bases left between them. CDR3 length: 16 residues. This entry is derived from a study of CD8+ T cells in alopecia areata. Treatment indicated: oral pan-JAK inhibitor, 5-10 mg twice daily.

The sequencing used CD4+ T cells sorted from blood, collected at week 4, from a patient treated with tofacitinib. This TCR was sampled from a human donor with alopecia areata. The chain uses TRBV5-6 and TRBJ1-5; a possible D gene is TRBD1 (5 bases). CDR3 coding DNA: TGTGCCAGCAGCCCCTACGAGAGCAGGGACAATCAGCCCCAGCATTTT. This sequence encodes CASSPYESRDNQPQHF.